This T cell receptor beta chain was identified in a study of T cell responses to AZD1222 COVID-19 vaccine. The protocol was immunoSEQ multiplex PCR, while the TCRdb copy is restricted to in-frame clones and leaves out a portion. This table has under 150,000 clones, about 90% appearing once. The clonotype was recovered from an adult in good health. The source was peripheral blood, collected on day 0 of AZD1222 vaccination.

As DNA, the CDR3 is TGCGCCAGCAGCTTGGCGGCCCTTGTTATGAACACTGAAGCTTTCTTT. It is translated as CASSLAALVMNTEAFF. The chain links TRBV5-1 to TRBJ1-1; D uncertain. V was cut by 0 bases and J by 0 bases, with 12 bases left in between. This CDR3 region has 16 residues. The germline gives CDR1 SGHRS, CDR2 YFSETQ.